A single T cell receptor beta chain is shown here with its context. The sample is drawn from a study of blood T cell repertoires in COVID-19. Study details: Both acute and convalescent COVID-19 samples were obtained from the United States, Italy and Spain. Nucleic acid was either cDNA or gDNA, and it came from T cells, B-cell-depleted T cells, or PBMCs.

Per germline, CDR1 SGHNT and CDR2 YYREEE (reference sequence). With 0 bases clipped from V and 4 bases from J, the junction kept 11 bases outside the gene matches. The CDR3 has 17 amino acids. In the study's own analysis: Scientists estimated how many nucleated cells there were by amplifying reference gene primers. Profiled with immunoSEQ multiplex PCR; TCRdb holds only in-frame clones, not every one. V and J calls and clone size are given by that table; D and trimming were obtained from the DNA. This table has about 340,000 clones, 65% to 85% appearing once. Sequencing input: peripheral blood. The rearrangement joins TRBV5-4 to TRBJ2-3; TRBD2 matches 7 bases. The TCR was taken from a man in his thirties or forties with active or convalescent COVID-19. CDR3 nucleotides: TGTGCCAGCAGCTTGGCCGGGGGGACCCTCAGAGCAGATACGCAGTATTTT. It encodes CASSLAGGTLRADTQYF.